Following are 3 T cell receptor beta chains from one sample sequenced in a study of cytomegalovirus exposure and HLA in healthy donors (dated by TCRdb to the late 2010s). Receptor libraries were prepared by the immunoSEQ multiplex PCR assay. For the multiplex PCR, a mixture combining 60 forward primers for TCR Vbeta segments and 13 reverse primers for TCR Jbeta segments was used. TCRdb stores this immuneACCESS table with in-frame sequences only. Part of the clones is absent; in the studies checked, under half of the shortfall reflects unresolved V genes, and no reason is known for the rest. The sample table lists 200,000 to 250,000 clones, 77% of them with a count of one. Clones ranked in the top ten supply roughly 2.5% of the sample. Sequencing used PBMCs. Receptor source: a woman between 55 and 75 years old in good health and CMV-seropositive.

The chain has TRBV27 and TRBJ2-3, with 8 nucleotides matching TRBD1. V was pared by 3 bases and J by 4 bases, with 3 bases of the junction left unmatched. Germline V gene lookup returns CDR1 MNHEY and CDR2 SMNVEV (reference sequence). The CDR3 covers 14 residues. The CDR3 protein is CASSLQGAADTQYF. In DNA, the CDR3 is TGTGCCAGCAGTTTGCAGGGGGCTGCAGATACGCAGTATTTT.

In this sample, this clone turned up a few times. V usage is TRBV6-5 and J usage is TRBJ1-6; weak D call: TRBD1 (5 bases). The CDR3 length is 16 residues. The V gene lost 0 bases and the J gene lost 6 bases, with 12 bases spanning the gap. The germline V gene has CDR1 MNHEY and CDR2 SVGAGI. Here the CDR3 DNA reads TGTGCCAGCAGTTACTCGAGCGGGCAGGGTAATTCACCCCTCCACTTT. As protein: CASSYSSGQGNSPLHF.

A note on this clone: The sample has other DNA sequences that encode this CDR3 too. Here the CDR3 reads CASSRTANSPLHF. CDR3 in DNA: TGTGCCAGCTCCCGGACAGCAAATTCACCCCTCCACTTT. V and J are TRBV18 and TRBJ1-6; D may be TRBD1 (6 bases). The germline V gene has CDR1 KGHSH and CDR2 LQKENI. The CDR3 is 13 residues long. Trimming stripped 6 bases from V and 7 bases from J, with 10 bases between.